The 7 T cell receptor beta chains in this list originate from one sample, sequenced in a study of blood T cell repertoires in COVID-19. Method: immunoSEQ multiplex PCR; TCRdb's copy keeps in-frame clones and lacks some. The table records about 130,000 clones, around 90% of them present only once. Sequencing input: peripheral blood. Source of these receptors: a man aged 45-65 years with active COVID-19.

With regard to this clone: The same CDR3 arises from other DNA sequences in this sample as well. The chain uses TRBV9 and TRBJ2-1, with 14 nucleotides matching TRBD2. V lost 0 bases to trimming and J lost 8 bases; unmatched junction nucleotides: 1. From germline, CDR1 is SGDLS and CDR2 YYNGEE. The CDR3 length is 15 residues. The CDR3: CASSVGGLAGDEQFF. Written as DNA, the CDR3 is TGTGCCAGCAGCGTAGGGGGACTAGCGGGAGATGAGCAGTTCTTC.

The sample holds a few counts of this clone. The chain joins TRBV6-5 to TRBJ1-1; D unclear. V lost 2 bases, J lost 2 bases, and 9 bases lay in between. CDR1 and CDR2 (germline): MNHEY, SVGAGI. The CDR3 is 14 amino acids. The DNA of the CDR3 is TGTGCCAGCAGTTACGTGGCACCTAACACTGAAGCTTTCTTT. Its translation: CASSYVAPNTEAFF.

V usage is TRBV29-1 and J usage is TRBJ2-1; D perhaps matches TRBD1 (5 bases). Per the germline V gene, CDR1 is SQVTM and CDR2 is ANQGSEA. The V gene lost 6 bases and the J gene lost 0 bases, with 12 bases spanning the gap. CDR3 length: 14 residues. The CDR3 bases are TGCAGCGTAATAGGGGCCAGCTCCTACAATGAGCAGTTCTTC. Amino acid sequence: CSVIGASSYNEQFF.

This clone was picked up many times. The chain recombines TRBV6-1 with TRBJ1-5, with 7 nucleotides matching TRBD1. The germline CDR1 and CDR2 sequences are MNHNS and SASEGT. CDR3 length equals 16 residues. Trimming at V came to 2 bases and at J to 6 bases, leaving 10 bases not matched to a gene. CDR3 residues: CASSEFLGTVAQPQHF. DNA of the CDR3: TGTGCCAGCAGTGAATTTTTGGGGACAGTTGCTCAGCCCCAGCATTTT.

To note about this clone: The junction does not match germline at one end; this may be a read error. This CDR3 is CASSVRDSPYNGQFF. CDR3 sequence (DNA): TGTGCCAGCAGCGTCCGGGACTCCCCCTACAATGGGCAGTTCTTC. The rearrangement links TRBV9 to TRBJ2-7, with D tentatively TRBD2 (6 bases). The J call is in doubt because the DNA end fits TRBJ2-1 better. Germline V gene lookup returns CDR1 SGDLS and CDR2 YYNGEE. This CDR3 is built from 15 residues.

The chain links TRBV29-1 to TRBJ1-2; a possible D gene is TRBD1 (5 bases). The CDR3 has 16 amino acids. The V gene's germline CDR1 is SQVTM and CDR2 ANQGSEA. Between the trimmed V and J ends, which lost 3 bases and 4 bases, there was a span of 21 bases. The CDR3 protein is CSVEYFDSPTGYGYTF. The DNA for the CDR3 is TGCAGCGTTGAGTATTTCGACAGCCCGACCGGCTATGGCTACACCTTC.

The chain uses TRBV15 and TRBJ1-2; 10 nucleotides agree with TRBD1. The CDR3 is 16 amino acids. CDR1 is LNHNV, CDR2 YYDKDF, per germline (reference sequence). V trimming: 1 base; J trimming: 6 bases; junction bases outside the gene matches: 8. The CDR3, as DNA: TGTGCCACCAGCAGAGCCTTCGGGACAGGGGAGGATGGCTACACCTTC. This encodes CATSRAFGTGEDGYTF.